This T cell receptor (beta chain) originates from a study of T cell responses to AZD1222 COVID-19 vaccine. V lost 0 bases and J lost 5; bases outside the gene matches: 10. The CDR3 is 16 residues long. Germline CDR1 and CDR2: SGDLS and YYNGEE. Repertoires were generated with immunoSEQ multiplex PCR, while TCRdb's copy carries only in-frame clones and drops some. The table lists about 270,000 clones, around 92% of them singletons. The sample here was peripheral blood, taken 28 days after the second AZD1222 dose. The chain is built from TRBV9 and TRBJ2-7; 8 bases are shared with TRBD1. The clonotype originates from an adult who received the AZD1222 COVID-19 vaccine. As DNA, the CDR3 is TGTGCCAGCAGCGTAGGATCGGGACAGGAGTACGACGAGCAGTACTTC. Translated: CASSVGSGQEYDEQYF.